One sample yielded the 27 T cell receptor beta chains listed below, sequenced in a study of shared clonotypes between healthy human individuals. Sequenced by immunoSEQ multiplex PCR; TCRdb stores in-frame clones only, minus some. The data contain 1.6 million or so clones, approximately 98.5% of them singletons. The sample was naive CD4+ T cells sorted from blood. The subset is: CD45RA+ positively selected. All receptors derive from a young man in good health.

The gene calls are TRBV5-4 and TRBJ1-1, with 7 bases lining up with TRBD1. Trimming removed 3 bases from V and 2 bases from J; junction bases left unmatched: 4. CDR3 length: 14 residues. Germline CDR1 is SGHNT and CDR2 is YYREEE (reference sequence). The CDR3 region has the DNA TGTGCCAGCAGCTGGTGGGACAGAAACACTGAAGCTTTCTTT. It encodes CASSWWDRNTEAFF.

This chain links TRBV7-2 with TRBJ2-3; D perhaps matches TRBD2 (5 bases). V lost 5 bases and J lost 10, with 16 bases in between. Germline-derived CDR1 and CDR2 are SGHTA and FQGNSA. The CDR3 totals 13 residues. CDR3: CASSLRTLEAQYF. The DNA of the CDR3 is TGTGCCAGCAGCCTAAGGACCCTGGAGGCGCAGTATTTT.

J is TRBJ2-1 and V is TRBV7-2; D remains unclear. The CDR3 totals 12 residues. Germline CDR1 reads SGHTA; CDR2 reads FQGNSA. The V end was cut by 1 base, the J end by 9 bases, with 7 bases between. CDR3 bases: TGTGCCAGCAGCTTAGGGCAGACTGAGCAGTTCTTC. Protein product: CASSLGQTEQFF.

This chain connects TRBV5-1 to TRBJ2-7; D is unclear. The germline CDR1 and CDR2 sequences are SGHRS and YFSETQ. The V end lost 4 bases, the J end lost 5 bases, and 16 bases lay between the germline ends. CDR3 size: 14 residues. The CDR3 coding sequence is TGCGCCAGCAGCCATGGGTGGGATCCCCACGAGCAGTACTTC. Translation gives CASSHGWDPHEQYF.

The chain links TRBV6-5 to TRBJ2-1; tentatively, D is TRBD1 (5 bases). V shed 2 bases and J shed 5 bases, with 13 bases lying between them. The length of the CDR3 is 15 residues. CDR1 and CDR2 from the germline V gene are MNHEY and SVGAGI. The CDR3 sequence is CASSYRRGWDNEQFF. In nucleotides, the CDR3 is TGTGCCAGCAGTTACCGAAGGGGATGGGACAATGAGCAGTTCTTC.

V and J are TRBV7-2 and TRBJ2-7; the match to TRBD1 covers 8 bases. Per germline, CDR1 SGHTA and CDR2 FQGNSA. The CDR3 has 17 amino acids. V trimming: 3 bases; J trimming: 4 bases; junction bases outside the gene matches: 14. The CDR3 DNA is TGTGCCAGCAGCTTGGCCAGGGGGCGGGTCGATGGATACGAGCAGTACTTC. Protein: CASSLARGRVDGYEQYF.

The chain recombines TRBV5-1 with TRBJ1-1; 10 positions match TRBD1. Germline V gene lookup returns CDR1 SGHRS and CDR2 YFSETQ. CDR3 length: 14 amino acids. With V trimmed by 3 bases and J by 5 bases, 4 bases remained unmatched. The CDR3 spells CASSWGQGRTEAFF. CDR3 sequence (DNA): TGCGCCAGCAGCTGGGGACAGGGGAGGACTGAAGCTTTCTTT.

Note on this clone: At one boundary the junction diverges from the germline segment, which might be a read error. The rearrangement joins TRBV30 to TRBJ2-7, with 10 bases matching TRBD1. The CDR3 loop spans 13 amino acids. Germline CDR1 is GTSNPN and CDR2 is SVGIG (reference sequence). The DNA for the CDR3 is TGTGCCTGGAGTATCCAGACAGGGGGCAACCCGGATTTC. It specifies CAWSIQTGGNPDF.

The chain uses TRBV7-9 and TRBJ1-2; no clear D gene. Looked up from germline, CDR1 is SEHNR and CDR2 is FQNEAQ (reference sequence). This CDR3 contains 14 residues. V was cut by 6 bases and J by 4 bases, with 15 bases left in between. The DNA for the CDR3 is TGTGCCAGCAGACTGGGGAGCGCGAGCTATGGCTACACCTTC. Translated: CASRLGSASYGYTF.

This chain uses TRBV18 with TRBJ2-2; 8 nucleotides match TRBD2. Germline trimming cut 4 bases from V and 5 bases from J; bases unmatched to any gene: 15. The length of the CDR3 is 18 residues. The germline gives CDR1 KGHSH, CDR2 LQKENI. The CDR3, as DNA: TGTGCCAGCTCACACCCCCTAGCGGGCCCCAAGGGAACCGGGGAGCTGTTTTTT. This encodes CASSHPLAGPKGTGELFF.

CDR3 region: CASSQDVLSAEQYF. The CDR3 bases are TGCGCCAGCAGCCAAGACGTGTTGTCCGCCGAGCAGTACTTC. V usage is TRBV4-3 and J usage is TRBJ2-7; no reliable D call. The CDR3 is made up of 14 amino acids. Germline V gene lookup returns CDR1 LGHNA and CDR2 YSLEER. V shed 0 bases and J shed 6 bases, with 12 bases lying between them.

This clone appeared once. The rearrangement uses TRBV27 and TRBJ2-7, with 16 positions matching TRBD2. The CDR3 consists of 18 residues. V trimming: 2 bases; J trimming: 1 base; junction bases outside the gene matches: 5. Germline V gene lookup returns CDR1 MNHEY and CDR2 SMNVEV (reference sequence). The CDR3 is CASSLVGTSGRGSYEQYF. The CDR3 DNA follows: TGTGCCAGCAGTTTAGTGGGGACTAGCGGGAGGGGATCCTACGAGCAGTACTTC.

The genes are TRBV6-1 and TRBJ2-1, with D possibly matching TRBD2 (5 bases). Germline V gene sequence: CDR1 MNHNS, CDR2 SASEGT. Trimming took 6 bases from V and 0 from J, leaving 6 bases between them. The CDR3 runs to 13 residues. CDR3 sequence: CASRRDSYNEQFF. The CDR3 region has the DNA TGTGCCAGCAGGAGGGACTCCTACAATGAGCAGTTCTTC.

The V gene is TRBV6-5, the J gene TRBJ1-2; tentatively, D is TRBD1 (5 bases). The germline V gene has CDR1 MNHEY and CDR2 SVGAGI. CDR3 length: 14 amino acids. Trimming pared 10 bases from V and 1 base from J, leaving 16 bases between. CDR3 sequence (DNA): TGTGCCACCGCGAACCCGGGACTTAACTATGGCTACACCTTC. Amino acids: CATANPGLNYGYTF.

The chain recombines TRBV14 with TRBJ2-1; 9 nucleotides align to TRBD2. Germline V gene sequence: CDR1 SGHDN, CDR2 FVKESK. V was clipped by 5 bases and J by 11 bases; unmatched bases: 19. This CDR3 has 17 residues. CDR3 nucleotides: TGTGCCAGCAGCAAAAGGGGGGGGACTAGCTCCAGCGGGCAGCAGTTCTTC. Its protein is CASSKRGGTSSSGQQFF.

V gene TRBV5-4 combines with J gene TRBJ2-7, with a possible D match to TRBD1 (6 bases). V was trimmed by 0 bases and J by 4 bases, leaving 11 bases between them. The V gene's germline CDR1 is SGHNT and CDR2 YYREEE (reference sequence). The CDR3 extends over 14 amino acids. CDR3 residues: CASSLGQAAYEQYF. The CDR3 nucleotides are TGTGCCAGCAGCTTGGGACAGGCCGCATACGAGCAGTACTTC.

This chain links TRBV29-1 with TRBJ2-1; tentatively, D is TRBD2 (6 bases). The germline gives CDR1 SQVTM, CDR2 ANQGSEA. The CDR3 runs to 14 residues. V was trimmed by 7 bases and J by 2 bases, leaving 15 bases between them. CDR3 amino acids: CSGKLAHPYNEQFF. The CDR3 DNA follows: TGCAGCGGCAAGCTAGCGCACCCCTACAATGAGCAGTTCTTC.

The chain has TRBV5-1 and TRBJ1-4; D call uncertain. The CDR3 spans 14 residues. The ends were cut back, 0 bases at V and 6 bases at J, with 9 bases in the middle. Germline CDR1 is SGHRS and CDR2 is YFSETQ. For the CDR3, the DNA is TGCGCCAGCAGCTTGGCCTCCGCAGATGAAAAACTGTTTTTT. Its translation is CASSLASADEKLFF.

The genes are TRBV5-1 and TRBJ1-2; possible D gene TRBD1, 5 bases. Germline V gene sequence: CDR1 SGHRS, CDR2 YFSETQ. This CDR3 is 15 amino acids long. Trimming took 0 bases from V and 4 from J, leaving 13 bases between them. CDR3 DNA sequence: TGCGCCAGCAGCTTGGGGGGGTCTCCCGCCTATGGCTACACCTTC. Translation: CASSLGGSPAYGYTF.

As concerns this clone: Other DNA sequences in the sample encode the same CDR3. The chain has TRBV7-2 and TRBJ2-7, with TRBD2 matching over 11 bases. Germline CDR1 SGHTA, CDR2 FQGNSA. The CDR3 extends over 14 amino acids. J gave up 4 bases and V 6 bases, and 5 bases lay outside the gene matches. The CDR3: CASSLTSGTYEQYF. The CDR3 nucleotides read TGTGCCAGCAGTTTGACTAGCGGGACATACGAGCAGTACTTC.

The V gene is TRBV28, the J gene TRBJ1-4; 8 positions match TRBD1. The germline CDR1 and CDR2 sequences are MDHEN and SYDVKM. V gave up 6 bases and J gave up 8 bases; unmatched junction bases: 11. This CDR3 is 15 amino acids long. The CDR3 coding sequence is TGTGCCAGCAGCCCTCCAGGGGGCCTTAGGGAAAAACTGTTTTTT. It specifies CASSPPGGLREKLFF.

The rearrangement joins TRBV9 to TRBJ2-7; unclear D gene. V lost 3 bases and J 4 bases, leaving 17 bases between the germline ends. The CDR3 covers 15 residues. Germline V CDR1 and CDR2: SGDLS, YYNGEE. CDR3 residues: CASSGRVAWDYEQYF. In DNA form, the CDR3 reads TGTGCCAGCAGCGGAAGGGTGGCCTGGGATTACGAGCAGTACTTC. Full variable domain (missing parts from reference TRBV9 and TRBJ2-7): DSGVTQTPKHLITATGQRVTLRCSPRSGDLSVYWYQQSLDQGLQFLIQYYNGEERAKGNILERFSAQQFPDLHSELNLSSLELGDSALYFCASSGRVAWDYEQYFGPGTRLTVT.

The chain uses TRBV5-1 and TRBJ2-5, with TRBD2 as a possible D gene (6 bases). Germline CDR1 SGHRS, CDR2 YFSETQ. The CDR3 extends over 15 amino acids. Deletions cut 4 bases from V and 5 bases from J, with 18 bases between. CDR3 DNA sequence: TGCGCCAGCAGCCCCCTTGGCGGGGTGGGGGAGACCCAGTACTTC. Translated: CASSPLGGVGETQYF.

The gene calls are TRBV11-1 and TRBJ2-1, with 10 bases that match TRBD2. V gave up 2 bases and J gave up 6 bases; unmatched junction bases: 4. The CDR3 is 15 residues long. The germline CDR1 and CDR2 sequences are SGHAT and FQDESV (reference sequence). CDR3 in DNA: TGTGCCAGCAGCTTACGGGCTAGCGGGAGCAATGAGCAGTTCTTC. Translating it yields CASSLRASGSNEQFF.

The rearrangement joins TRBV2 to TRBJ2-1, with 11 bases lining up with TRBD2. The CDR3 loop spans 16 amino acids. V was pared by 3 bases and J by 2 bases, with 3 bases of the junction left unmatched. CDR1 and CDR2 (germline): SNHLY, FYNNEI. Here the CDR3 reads CASSDRLAGPYNEQFF. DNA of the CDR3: TGTGCCAGCAGTGACCGACTAGCGGGACCCTACAATGAGCAGTTCTTC.

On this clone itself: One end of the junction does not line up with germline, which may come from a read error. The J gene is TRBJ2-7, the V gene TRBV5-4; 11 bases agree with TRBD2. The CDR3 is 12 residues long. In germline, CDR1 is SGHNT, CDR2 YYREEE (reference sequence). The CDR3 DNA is TGTGCCAGCAGCTTGCCTAGCGGGAGGAGTGAATTC. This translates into CASSLPSGRSEF.

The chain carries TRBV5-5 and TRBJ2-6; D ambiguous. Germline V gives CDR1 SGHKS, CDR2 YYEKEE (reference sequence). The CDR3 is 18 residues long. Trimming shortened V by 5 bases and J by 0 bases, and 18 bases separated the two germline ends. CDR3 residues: CASSYRLFGVSGANVLTF. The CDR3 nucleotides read TGTGCCAGCAGTTACAGACTGTTTGGCGTCTCTGGGGCCAACGTCCTGACTTTC.